This T cell receptor beta chain stems from a study of identical twins (dated by TCRdb to the mid-2010s). Background for the entire study: TCR alpha and beta repertoires from monozygotic twins, unrelated adults of various ages and cord blood were deep-sequenced to test whether fetal clonotypes persist. To rule out contamination, the twin experiments were replicated at different times with different library preparation protocols.

General conclusions and limits of the study: Because the same donors could not be followed over many years, the conclusions relied on cross-sectional statistical analysis. Compared with coincidental sharing between unrelated individuals, out-of-frame TCR alpha sequences shared between twins had an excess of sequences with low generation probability. In monozygotic twins, recombination models systematically underestimated out-of-frame TCR alpha sharing, but the models matched the sharing seen between unrelated individuals. The excess sharing between twins in beta out-of-frame sequences was weaker because fewer shared sequences reduced the signal-to-noise ratio. Fewer insertions were carried by abundant cord blood beta clonotypes, a similar but weaker trend appeared in young adult naive repertoires, and no such trend appeared in memory repertoires. Invariant T cells such as MAIT and iNKT could partly confound zero-insertion analyses, although diverse VJ usage argued against such confounding for most clonotypes.

On this clonotype: This clone's antigen is unknown. Base qualities are not at hand, and no much larger clone is one base apart.

Library prep was done by 5' RACE. Sequencer: Illumina HiSeq 2000. A universal primer binding site was added through template switching, and the final cDNA carried a unique molecular identifier so that TCR cDNA molecules could be counted accurately. Specific primers in the conserved constant-segment region were used to synthesize first-strand cDNA for TCR alpha and beta chains. To control for contamination, every cDNA library carried two barcodes: a SMART-Mk sample barcode plus Illumina barcodes. Two successive PCR steps introduced TruSeq adapter sequences along with Illumina sample barcodes. Sequencing of the TCR alpha and beta cDNA libraries was done on the Illumina HiSeq platform using custom primers. The authors' pipeline ran thus. MiGEC processed the raw reads to extract unique molecular identifiers, while MiXCR was used to determine the CDR3 positions. For each individual, recombination models were inferred using an EM algorithm with the repgenHMM and IGoR tools. Shared clonotypes were analyzed with the tcR package in R, and sharing was normalized by the product of cloneset sizes. To study raw recombination free of thymic and clonal selection effects, out-of-frame nonproductive sequences were analyzed. TCRdb reprocessed the public reads (quality trimming at Q25 with fastp, clone calling with MiXCR) and kept in-frame beta chains. Identical CDR3 protein sequences are pooled into one entry, listed with their most common genes and DNA. V and J calls and clone size were set by TCRdb, not the authors. The sample profile shows under 1 million distinct CDR3 sequences; around 12% of them were found once. In total, the top ten clones hold under 2% of the sample.

All donors were healthy Caucasians. Three pairs of female monozygotic twins, all aged roughly 18 to 30 years, made up the twin cohort. The RNA used for TCR libraries was isolated from peripheral blood mononuclear cells. These data were also reused for a study on yellow fever vaccine responses in identical twins. The second study, in turn, reports: The T cell response to vaccination in identical twins was reported by the authors to appear partly convergent and partly personalized. Focusing on identical twins, the study followed the T cell clones that responded to the vaccine, and did so with precision.

The sample consisted of PBMCs. This receptor was identified in a woman aged 18-30 years in good health.

The CDR3 protein sequence reads: CASSLVGGRDTDTQYF. The DNA is TGTGCCAGCAGCCTTGTCGGCGGGAGGGACACAGATACGCAGTATTTT. The rearrangement combines TRBV3-1 with TRBJ2-3; 9 middle bases align to TRBD2. Including cysteine and phenylalanine, the CDR3 has 16 amino acids. Of the read, only the CDR3 DNA is kept; its 48 bases are in frame from base 1. V is cut back by 4 bases and J by 2 bases, with 7 bases in the junction unmatched. CDR1 LGHDT and CDR2 YNNKEL were looked up in the germline V gene (reference sequence).